This TCR beta chain was sequenced during a study of early T cells in non-severe SARS-CoV-2 infection (dated by TCRdb to about 2021). Study-wide context: TCR sequencing used bulk RNA from unsorted whole blood, so alpha and beta chains could not be paired. The study at large found these results: Matching against VDJdb was skewed toward anti-spike CD8 responses, likely underestimated virus-specific expansions, and missed private and CD4 specificities.

A case-control design nested within a healthcare worker cohort in London, UK, was used, with weekly nasopharyngeal swab PCR tests and blood sampling performed. Healthcare workers were recruited between 23 and 31 March 2020, during the week of the UK lockdown, and were followed weekly for up to roughly 15 weeks. The library was prepared using 5' RACE. TCRdb lists the instrument as NextSeq 500. In the TCR library protocol, unique molecular identifiers were attached to individual cDNA molecules to correct for PCR bias and sequencing error. TCR alpha and beta chains were both sequenced, and the abundances of alpha and beta sequences in each sample were closely correlated with each other. The original pipeline was this. V gene, J gene and CDR3 annotation of TCR sequences was performed with Decombinator V4. TCRs were defined as expanded if a significant change between any two time points was detected under a Poisson model with p below 0.0001. TCR abundances were normalised to the total number of TCRs sequenced in each sample and reported as counts per million. MAIT TCRs were defined by TRAV1-2 paired with TRAJ12, TRAJ20 or TRAJ33, and iNKT TCRs by TRAV10 paired with TRAJ18. VDJdb, accessed 1 November 2021, was searched for CMV, EBV and SARS-CoV-2 annotated TCRs, with TCRs annotated for multiple antigens excluded. The public reads were quality trimmed at Q25 with fastp and then assembled into clones with MiXCR by TCRdb, keeping productive beta chains. Every CDR3 protein is listed once, alongside the most common genes and DNA of its rows. The V and J calls were not made by the authors but by TCRdb's processing. The sample table holds 40,000 to 55,000 distinct CDR3 sequences, of which under 15% were seen once. The leading ten clones occupy more than 8.5% of the sample.

The germline V gene (reference sequence) yields DFQATT for CDR1 and SNEGSKA for CDR2. From the cysteine up to the phenylalanine, the CDR3 has a length of 14 residues. Solely the CDR3 DNA is kept, with 42 bases framed from the first base. This clonotype showed up many times. This clone's antigen is unknown. Compared with germline, one end of the junction differs, possibly owing to a read error. The source material was whole blood. The source of this sequence is an adult who was a healthcare worker with PCR-confirmed SARS-CoV-2 infection or an uninfected control (not recorded which). The V and J segments used are TRBV20-1 and TRBJ1-1; a stretch of 7 junction bases matches TRBD1. CDR3 sequence: CSARQTGRNTEVFF. The bases are TGCAGTGCTAGGCAGACAGGGCGCAACACTGAAGTTTTCTTT.